These T cell receptor beta chains were read from a single sample in a study of spatial heterogeneity in lung cancer. TCRdb ran MiXCR on the 5' RACE reads and lists one entry per CDR3 protein. This table holds approximately 21,000 distinct CDR3 sequences, around 3.2% found once. This sample comprised PBMCs, obtained at surgery. Receptor source: a female donor with early-stage non-small cell lung cancer. The CDR3 runs from the conserved cysteine through the conserved F or W. Each record gives: clone size, V gene, J gene, D gene, CDR3 protein, CDR3 DNA. D genes are given only for firm matches. The size of a clone is reported for some rows only, either as once, few or many, or as a class for expanded clones.

>many|TRBV7-3|TRBJ2-3|-
CASSSNIGRRDTQYF
TGTGCCAGCAGCTCCAACATCGGGAGACGGGATACGCAGTATTTT
>many|TRBV20-1|TRBJ2-7|TRBD2
CSARARTSGTYEQYF
TGCAGTGCTAGAGCGAGGACTAGCGGGACCTACGAGCAGTACTTC
>few|TRBV7-9|TRBJ1-5|TRBD1
CASSLTVTGPGQPQHF
TGTGCCAGCAGCTTAACGGTGACAGGGCCCGGTCAGCCCCAGCATTTT
>many|TRBV2|TRBJ1-5|TRBD1
CASSGQGGNQPQHF
TGTGCCAGCAGCGGACAGGGGGGAAATCAGCCCCAGCATTTT
>many|TRBV20-1|TRBJ1-6|-
CSASAPSGYSPLHF
TGCAGTGCTAGCGCTCCCTCGGGGTACTCACCCCTCCACTTT
>many|TRBV10-3|TRBJ2-3|-
CAISESRAPTDTQYF
TGTGCCATCAGTGAGTCTAGGGCCCCCACAGATACGCAGTATTTT
>many|TRBV28|TRBJ2-2|-
CASSFSVVWTGELFF
TGTGCCAGCAGTTTTAGCGTTGTATGGACCGGGGAGCTGTTTTTT
>many|TRBV7-2|TRBJ2-1|-
CASSLGREKGYAYNEQFF
TGTGCCAGCAGCTTAGGAAGGGAGAAGGGTTATGCCTACAATGAGCAGTTCTTC
>many|TRBV11-2|TRBJ2-2|TRBD2
CASTIGLAGAGELFF
TGTGCCAGCACCATTGGACTAGCGGGAGCTGGGGAGCTGTTTTTT
>-|TRBV12-3/TRBV12-4|TRBJ1-4|-
CASSLEGRGKLFF
TGTGCCAGCAGTTTGGAGGGGCGGGGGAAACTGTTTTTT
>many|TRBV3-1|TRBJ2-3|TRBD2
CASSQLSGRVGDTQYF
TGTGCCAGCAGCCAGCTTAGCGGGAGGGTTGGAGATACGCAGTATTTT
>many|TRBV24-1|TRBJ2-7|-
CATSDSRTQGYEQYF
TGTGCCACCAGTGATTCTCGAACCCAGGGATACGAGCAGTACTTC
>many|TRBV2|TRBJ1-5|TRBD1
CASRPHDRGRGQPQHF
TGTGCCAGCAGACCTCATGACAGGGGAAGGGGTCAGCCCCAGCATTTT
>many|TRBV20-1|TRBJ2-3|-
CSAGGREGTDTQYF
TGCAGTGCCGGGGGCAGGGAGGGAACCGATACGCAGTATTTT
>many|TRBV9|TRBJ2-3|TRBD2
CASNVGASGSSDTQYF
TGTGCCAGCAACGTAGGGGCTAGCGGGAGTTCGGATACGCAGTATTTT
>few|TRBV3-1|TRBJ2-3|-
CASSQSQAATDTQYF
TGTGCCAGCAGCCAAAGTCAAGCGGCTACAGATACGCAGTATTTT
>many|TRBV20-1|TRBJ2-7|-
CSASRTGSYEQYF
TGCAGTGCTTCGAGAACAGGCTCCTACGAGCAGTACTTC
>many|TRBV6-2/TRBV6-3|TRBJ2-1|-
CASSPNYNEQFF
TGTGCCAGCAGTCCCAACTACAATGAGCAGTTCTTC
>many|TRBV3-1|TRBJ2-3|TRBD2
CASSQDSLAGGGWEQYF
TGTGCCAGCAGCCAAGATTCACTAGCGGGCGGGGGTTGGGAGCAGTATTTT
>many|TRBV10-3|TRBJ2-1|-
CAISVGGLRANEQFF
TGTGCCATCAGTGTGGGCGGTTTGCGCGCCAATGAGCAGTTCTTC
>once|TRBV7-2|TRBJ1-1|-
CASSSFSPEAFF
TGTGCCAGCAGCTCCTTTAGCCCTGAAGCTTTCTTT
>many|TRBV7-9|TRBJ1-2|TRBD1
CASSYWDRGQGYGYTF
TGTGCCAGCAGCTACTGGGACAGGGGGCAAGGCTATGGCTACACCTTC
>-|TRBV12-3/TRBV12-4|TRBJ2-1|-
CASSSAVNEQFF
TGTGCCAGCAGCTCTGCGGTTAATGAGCAGTTCTTC
>many|TRBV7-2|TRBJ2-3|-
CASSWEKITDTQYF
TGTGCCAGCAGCTGGGAAAAAATCACAGATACGCAGTATTTT
>many|TRBV5-1|TRBJ1-4|-
CASSLAGGRGEKLFF
TGCGCCAGCAGCTTGGCGGGGGGCCGGGGAGAAAAACTGTTTTTT
>many|TRBV28|TRBJ1-2|-
CASSLSGGVGYGYTF
TGTGCCAGCAGTTTATCGGGCGGAGTTGGCTATGGCTACACCTTC
>many|TRBV7-9|TRBJ1-1|-
CASSLGGRAEAFF
TGTGCCAGCAGCTTAGGTGGGAGGGCAGAAGCTTTCTTT
>many|TRBV9|TRBJ2-3|-
CASSTLSGADTQYF
TGTGCCAGCAGCACCCTTAGTGGCGCAGATACGCAGTATTTT
>many|TRBV3-1|TRBJ1-2|-
CASSHLIDYGYTF
TGTGCCAGCAGCCACCTGATTGACTATGGCTACACCTTC
>many|TRBV23-1|TRBJ2-5|TRBD2
CASSLRLADQETQYF
TGCGCCAGCAGTCTGAGACTAGCGGACCAAGAGACCCAGTACTTC
>many|TRBV3-1|TRBJ2-2|-
CASRTQGGTGELFF
TGTGCCAGCAGAACACAGGGCGGCACCGGGGAGCTGTTTTTT
>medium-sized|TRBV4-1|TRBJ2-5|-
CASSSLLRDQETQYF
TGCGCCAGCAGCTCTTTACTGAGGGACCAAGAGACCCAGTACTTC
>few|TRBV24-1|TRBJ2-5|-
CATSDLEQETQYF
TGTGCCACCAGTGATTTGGAGCAAGAGACCCAGTACTTC
>many|TRBV6-2/TRBV6-3|TRBJ2-3|TRBD2
CASSYGGLAGADTQYF
TGTGCCAGCAGTTACGGGGGACTAGCGGGAGCAGATACGCAGTATTTT
>many|TRBV5-1|TRBJ2-3|-
CASRSSGKQYF
TGCGCCAGCAGGTCCTCCGGGAAGCAGTATTTT
>many|TRBV27|TRBJ2-3|-
CASSFLFGQHTDTQYF
TGTGCCAGCAGTTTCCTCTTCGGACAACACACAGATACGCAGTATTTT
>many|TRBV3-1|TRBJ1-1|-
CASSQVAGYNTEAFF
TGTGCCAGCAGCCAAGTAGCGGGATACAACACTGAAGCTTTCTTT
>-|TRBV11-2|TRBJ2-3|TRBD2
CASSLAGLAEDTQYF
TGTGCCAGCAGCTTAGCGGGACTAGCGGAAGATACGCAGTATTTT
>-|TRBV5-1|TRBJ2-5|TRBD2
CASSSQRGGETQYF
TGCGCCAGCAGCTCCCAGCGGGGTGGGGAGACCCAGTACTTC
>many|TRBV28|TRBJ2-3|TRBD2
CASSFGGDTDTQYF
TGTGCCAGCAGTTTCGGGGGGGACACAGATACGCAGTATTTT
>many|TRBV12-3/TRBV12-4|TRBJ2-7|TRBD2
CASSLGLAGGPSSYEQYF
TGTGCCAGCAGTTTAGGGCTAGCGGGAGGGCCTAGCTCCTACGAGCAGTACTTC
>many|TRBV5-1|TRBJ2-7|TRBD1
CASSGGQGAYEQYF
TGCGCCAGCAGCGGCGGACAGGGGGCTTACGAGCAGTACTTC
>many|TRBV20-1|TRBJ2-1|TRBD2
CSASSGIGSYNEQFF
TGCAGTGCTAGTAGCGGGATCGGCTCCTACAATGAGCAGTTCTTC
>many|TRBV28|TRBJ2-5|-
CASIPLVTLRSEETQYF
TGTGCCAGCATCCCCCTTGTTACGTTACGAAGTGAGGAGACCCAGTACTTC
>few|TRBV6-5|TRBJ2-7|TRBD2
CASSLLGGESYEQYF
TGTGCCAGCAGTTTACTCGGGGGGGAGAGCTACGAGCAGTACTTC
>many|TRBV7-2|TRBJ2-1|TRBD2
CASRRPLAGGRNEQFF
TGTGCCAGCCGCCGCCCCCTAGCGGGAGGGCGCAATGAGCAGTTCTTC
>medium-sized|TRBV20-1|TRBJ2-3|TRBD2
CSASPSSGGTDTQYF
TGCAGTGCTAGCCCGTCTAGCGGGGGCACAGATACGCAGTATTTT
>many|TRBV5-1|TRBJ2-7|-
CASSFFSDRPSYEQYF
TGCGCCAGCAGCTTTTTTTCCGACAGGCCCTCCTACGAGCAGTACTTC
>few|TRBV12-3/TRBV12-4|TRBJ1-2|TRBD1
CASSLDREEHYGYTF
TGTGCCAGCAGTTTGGACAGGGAAGAACACTATGGCTACACCTTC
>many|TRBV6-4|TRBJ2-7|-
CASSDGYEQYF
TGTGCCAGCAGTGACGGATACGAGCAGTACTTC
>many|TRBV7-2|TRBJ2-1|TRBD2
CASSGPGTSGRVNEQFF
TGTGCCAGCAGCGGACCCGGGACTAGCGGGAGAGTTAATGAGCAGTTCTTC
>many|TRBV24-1|TRBJ2-2|-
CATSDPRGSGELFF
TGTGCCACCAGTGATCCCCGGGGCTCCGGGGAGCTGTTTTTT
>few|TRBV19|TRBJ2-1|-
CASSLSPSSYNEQFF
TGTGCCAGTAGCCTCAGCCCTAGCTCCTACAATGAGCAGTTCTTC
>many|TRBV6-5|TRBJ2-1|TRBD2
CASSYTASGNNEQFF
TGTGCCAGCAGTTACACCGCTAGCGGGAACAATGAGCAGTTCTTC
>many|TRBV24-1|TRBJ1-2|-
CATSDLQSSGGYTF
TGTGCCACCAGTGATTTGCAGAGCTCAGGAGGCTACACCTTC